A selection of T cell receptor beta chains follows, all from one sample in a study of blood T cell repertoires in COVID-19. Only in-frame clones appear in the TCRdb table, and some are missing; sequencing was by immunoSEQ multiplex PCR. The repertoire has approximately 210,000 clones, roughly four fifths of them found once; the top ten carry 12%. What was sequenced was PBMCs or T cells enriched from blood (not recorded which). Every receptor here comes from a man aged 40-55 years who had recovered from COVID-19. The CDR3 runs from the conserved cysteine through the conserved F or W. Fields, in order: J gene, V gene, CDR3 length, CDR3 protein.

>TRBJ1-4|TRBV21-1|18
CASSKGGDKLVTNEKLFF
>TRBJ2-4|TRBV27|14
CASSLGLAENIQYF
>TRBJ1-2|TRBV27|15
CASSLYRGANYGYTF
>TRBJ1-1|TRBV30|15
CAWLGNRARNTEAFF
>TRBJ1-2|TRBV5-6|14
CASSWDRDYYGYTF
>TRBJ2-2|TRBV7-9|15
CASSPERESIGELFF
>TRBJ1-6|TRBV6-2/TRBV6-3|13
CASSFQGPSPLHF
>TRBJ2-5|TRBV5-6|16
CASSLPGQGPQETQYF
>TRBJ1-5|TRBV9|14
CASSVASGNQPQHF
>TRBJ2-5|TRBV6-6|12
CATTAPGETQYF
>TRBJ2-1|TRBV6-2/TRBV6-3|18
CASSYRIIAGGSYNEQFF
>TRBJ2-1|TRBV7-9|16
CASSYYRDIGDNEQFF
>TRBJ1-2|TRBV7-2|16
CASSLETGRGGYGYTF
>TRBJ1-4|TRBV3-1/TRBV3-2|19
CASSQETPGTGRTTEKLFF
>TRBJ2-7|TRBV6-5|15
CASSSHSGQPYEQYF
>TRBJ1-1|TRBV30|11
CAWSVQGSAFF
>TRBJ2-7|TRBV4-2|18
CASSQATQGEAGAYEQYF
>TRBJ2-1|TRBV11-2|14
CASSLGPSSGTSFF
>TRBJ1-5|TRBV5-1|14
CASSLEGDNQPQHF
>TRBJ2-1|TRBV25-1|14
CASQLPGQGYEQFF
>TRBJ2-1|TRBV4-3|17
CASSRLAGLSSYNEQFF
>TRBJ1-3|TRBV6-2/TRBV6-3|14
CASSPGTAGNTIYF
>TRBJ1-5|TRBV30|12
CAWSVTGQPQHF
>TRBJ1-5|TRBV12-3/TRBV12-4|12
CASRQGDRPQHF
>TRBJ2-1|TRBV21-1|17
CASRTPGAEGRYNEQFF
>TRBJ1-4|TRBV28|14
CASSPVATNEKLFF
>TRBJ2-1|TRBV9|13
CASSGGLAYEQFF
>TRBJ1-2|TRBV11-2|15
CASSLPRGMNYGYTF
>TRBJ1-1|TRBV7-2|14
CASSFGTVNTEAFF
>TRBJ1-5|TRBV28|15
CASSYTGGSGQPQHF
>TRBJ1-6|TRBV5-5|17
CASSSPTGTGINSPLHF
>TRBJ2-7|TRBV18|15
CASSVTGGAPYEQYF
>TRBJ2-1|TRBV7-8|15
CASSTTGTSGGEQFF
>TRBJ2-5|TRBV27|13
CASSLGLVKTQYF
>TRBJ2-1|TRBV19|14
CASSIRDRAFEQFF
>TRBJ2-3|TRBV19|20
CASSARANGASGGPTDTQYF
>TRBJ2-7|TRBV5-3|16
CARRQKWVRGLREQYF
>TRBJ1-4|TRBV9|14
CASSPGTGARKLFF
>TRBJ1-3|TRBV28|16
CASHWGGPSGENTIYF
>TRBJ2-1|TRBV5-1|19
CASTTPGTSGRIDYNEQFF
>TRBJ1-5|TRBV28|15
CASSFTGNSNQPQHF
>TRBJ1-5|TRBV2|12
CASNRARQPQHF
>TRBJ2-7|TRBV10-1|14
CASSYGTGDLEQYF
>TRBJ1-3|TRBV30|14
CAWSPLTEGNTIYF
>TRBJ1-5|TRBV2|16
CASSGSGDSHNQPQHF
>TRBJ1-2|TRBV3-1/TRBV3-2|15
CASSQEGGRNYGYTF
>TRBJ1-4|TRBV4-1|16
CASSQDPSRGREKLFF
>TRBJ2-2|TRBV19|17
CASSRGLAGVNTGELFF
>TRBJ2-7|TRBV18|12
CASSHDSYEQYF
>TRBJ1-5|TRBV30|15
CAWDTGLSINQPQHF